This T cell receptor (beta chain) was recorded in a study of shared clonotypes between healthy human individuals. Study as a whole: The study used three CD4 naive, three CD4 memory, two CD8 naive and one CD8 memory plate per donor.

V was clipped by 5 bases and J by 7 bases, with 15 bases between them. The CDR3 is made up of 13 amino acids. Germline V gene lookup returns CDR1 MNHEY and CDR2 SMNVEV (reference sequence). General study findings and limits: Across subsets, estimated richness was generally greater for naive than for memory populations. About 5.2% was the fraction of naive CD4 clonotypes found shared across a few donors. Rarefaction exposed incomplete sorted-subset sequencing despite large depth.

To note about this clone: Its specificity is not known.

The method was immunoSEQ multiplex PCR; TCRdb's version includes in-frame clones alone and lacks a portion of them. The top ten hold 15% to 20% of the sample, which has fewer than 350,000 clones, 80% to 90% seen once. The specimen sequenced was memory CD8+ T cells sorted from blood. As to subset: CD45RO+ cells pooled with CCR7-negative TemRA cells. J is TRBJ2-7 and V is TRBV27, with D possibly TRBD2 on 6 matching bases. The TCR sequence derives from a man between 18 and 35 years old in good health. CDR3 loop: CASSRTGDWEQYF. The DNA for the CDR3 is TGTGCCAGCAGTCGGACGGGGGACTGGGAGCAGTACTTC.